This is a list of T cell receptor beta chains from one sample in a study of shared clonotypes between healthy human individuals. Here immunoSEQ multiplex PCR was the method, and the copy in TCRdb shows in-frame clones only, minus some. The data hold about 2.4 million clones, with roughly 93% observed a single time. The source material was naive CD4+ T cells from PBMCs. The source is a man aged 18 to 30 in good health. Some clones in this sample may be carry-over from other donors' samples. CDR3s include the opening cysteine and the closing phenylalanine or tryptophan. D genes are given only for firm matches. Size is omitted from some rows. Given values are once, few, many or a class for expanded clones.

D gene	clone size	V gene	J gene	CDR3 protein	CDR3 DNA
NA	NA	TRBV9	TRBJ2-1	CASSRPFGGSSEQFF	TGTGCCAGCAGTCGCCCCTTCGGGGGATCTAGTGAGCAGTTCTTC
TRBD2	NA	TRBV4-1	TRBJ2-7	CASSQTGTRTSGGPWEQYF	TGCGCCAGCAGCCAAACCGGGACAAGGACTAGCGGAGGGCCATGGGAGCAGTACTTC
NA	NA	TRBV19	TRBJ2-7	CASSIGGARQEQYF	TGTGCCAGTAGTATTGGGGGGGCCAGACAGGAGCAGTACTTC
TRBD2	NA	TRBV30	TRBJ2-1	CACQGTSSYNEQFF	TGTGCCTGCCAGGGGACTAGCTCCTACAATGAGCAGTTCTTC
NA	NA	TRBV6-5	TRBJ1-2	CASSYLGGYTF	TGTGCCAGCAGTTACCTGGGGGGCTACACCTTC
NA	NA	TRBV6-5	TRBJ1-2	CASSYSGYGYTF	TGTGCCAGCAGTTACTCAGGGTATGGCTACACCTTC
NA	NA	TRBV2	TRBJ1-2	CASSEGQVANYGYTF	TGTGCCAGCAGTGAAGGACAGGTCGCGAACTATGGCTACACCTTC
NA	NA	TRBV28	TRBJ2-7	CASSFRGTNYLYEQYF	TGTGCCAGCAGTTTTCGTGGGACAAATTACCTTTACGAGCAGTACTTC
NA	NA	TRBV7-9	TRBJ1-3	CASSLLGTETGNTIYF	TGTGCCAGCAGCTTACTCGGGACGGAAACTGGAAACACCATATATTTT
NA	NA	TRBV5-1	TRBJ2-1	CASHPGEAFDNEQFF	TGCGCCAGCCATCCGGGTGAGGCATTCGACAATGAGCAGTTCTTC
TRBD2	NA	TRBV28	TRBJ2-2	CASSSGPSGLYNTGELFF	TGTGCCAGCAGTTCCGGTCCCTCGGGACTATATAACACCGGGGAGCTGTTTTTT
NA	NA	TRBV19	TRBJ2-1	CASNRGYEQFF	TGTGCCAGTAATCGGGGGTATGAGCAGTTCTTC
NA	NA	TRBV7-9	TRBJ1-1	CASSLENEGTEAFF	TGTGCCAGCAGCTTAGAAAATGAGGGCACTGAAGCTTTCTTT
NA	once	TRBV6-1	TRBJ1-5	CASSLLQGYNQPQHF	TGTGCCAGCTCCCTCCTACAGGGATACAATCAGCCCCAGCATTTT
TRBD1	NA	TRBV28	TRBJ1-1	CASRDRALNTEAFF	TGTGCCTCCCGGGACAGGGCTCTGAACACTGAAGCTTTCTTT
NA	once	TRBV19	TRBJ1-2	CASSMGRNYGYTF	TGTGCCAGTAGTATGGGACGGAACTATGGCTACACCTTC
TRBD1	NA	TRBV27	TRBJ1-6	CATSDRPYNSPLHF	TGTGCCACCTCGGACAGGCCTTATAATTCACCCCTCCACTTT
NA	NA	TRBV4-2	TRBJ2-7	CASSLRSGRAFVEYEQYF	TGTGCCAGCAGCCTACGATCAGGCAGGGCCTTTGTCGAGTACGAGCAGTACTTC
TRBD2	NA	TRBV11-2	TRBJ2-2	CASIQGLAGPNTGELFF	TGTGCCAGCATCCAGGGACTAGCGGGACCGAACACCGGGGAGCTGTTTTTT
NA	NA	TRBV28	TRBJ1-2	CASWTLLGEGYTF	TGTGCCAGCTGGACTTTACTCGGGGAAGGCTACACCTTC
NA	NA	TRBV30	TRBJ2-7	CAWSATYEQYF	TGTGCCTGGAGCGCAACCTACGAGCAGTACTTC
NA	NA	TRBV28	TRBJ2-7	CASSLSDYEQYF	TGTGCCAGCAGTTTATCCGACTACGAGCAGTACTTC
NA	NA	TRBV4-2	TRBJ2-3	CASSQDAGLGTDTQYF	TGTGCCAGCAGCCAAGACGCCGGCCTTGGCACAGATACGCAGTATTTT